This T cell receptor (beta chain) was documented in a study of beta chain features in type 1 diabetes. One heparinised draw of blood, averaging around 120 mL, came from each donor. All of the sorted populations showed purity greater than 95%. This clone was detected a few times. Its matching antigen is unknown. V shed 4 bases and J shed 6 bases, with 13 bases lying between them. This CDR3 spans 13 amino acids. From germline, CDR1 is SGHDN and CDR2 FVKESK. Every isolated RNA sample was fully reverse transcribed, so sequencing captured expressed TCRB transcripts. This table comes from immunoSEQ multiplex PCR, and its TCRdb copy is limited to in-frame clones, with some not included. This sample has a few hundred thousand clones, with 9.5% to 13% found just once. Overall study results and limits: Highly expressing activated T cells could be over-counted with a cDNA template. More deletions and fewer insertions at VDJ junctions were seen in type 1 diabetes patients.

The clonotype originates from a man aged 18-30 years in good health. The gene calls are TRBV14 and TRBJ2-7; D unresolved. Material: central memory CD4+ T cells from blood. CDR3 nucleotide sequence: TGTGCCAGCAGCCTCCGTCGAGCTCCCGAGCAGTACTTC. Translated: CASSLRRAPEQYF.